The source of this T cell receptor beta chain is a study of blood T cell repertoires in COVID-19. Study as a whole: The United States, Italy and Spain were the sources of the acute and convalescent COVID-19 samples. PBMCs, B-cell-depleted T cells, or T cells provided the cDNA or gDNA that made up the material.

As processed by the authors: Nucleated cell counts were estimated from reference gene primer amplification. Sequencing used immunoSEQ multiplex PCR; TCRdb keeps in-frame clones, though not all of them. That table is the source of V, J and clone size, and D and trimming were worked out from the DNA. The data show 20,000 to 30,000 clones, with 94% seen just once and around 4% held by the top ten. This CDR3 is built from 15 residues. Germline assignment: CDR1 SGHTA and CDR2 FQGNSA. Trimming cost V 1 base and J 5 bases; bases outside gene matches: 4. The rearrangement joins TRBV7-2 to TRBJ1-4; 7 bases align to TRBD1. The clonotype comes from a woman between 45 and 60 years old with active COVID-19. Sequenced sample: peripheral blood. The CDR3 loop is CASSLEGAPNEKLFF. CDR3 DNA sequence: TGTGCCAGCAGCTTAGAGGGGGCGCCAAATGAAAAACTGTTTTTT.